This entry is about one T cell receptor (beta chain). Antigen specificity is unknown. This record belongs to a study of shared clonotypes between healthy human individuals. Naive CD8 cells comprised CD45RO-negative, CCR7-positively selected cells, excluding terminally differentiated effector memory CD45RA+ cells. Using immunoSEQ multiplex PCR, the repertoire was profiled, and TCRdb retains in-frame clones only, with some absent. Here the sample spans a few million clones, 85% to 95% being singletons. Findings of the study overall: For naive CD4 cells, roughly 5% of clonotypes were shared across a few donors. The generation probabilities recorded for non-shared clonotypes fell below those of clonotypes shared by all four donors.

Looked up from germline, CDR1 is LGHNA and CDR2 is YSLEER. Trimming shortened V by 4 bases and J by 0 bases, and 10 bases separated the two germline ends. The CDR3 is 14 amino acids. The V gene is TRBV4-3, the J gene TRBJ2-7; D uncertain. The source of this sequence is a man younger than 35 in good health. Some clones in this sample may be carry-over from other donors' samples. The sequencing sample was made of naive CD8+ T cells from PBMCs. CDR3 DNA sequence: TGCGCCAGCAGCCTGGGTTGGGGCTCCTACGAGCAGTACTTC. Translating it yields CASSLGWGSYEQYF.